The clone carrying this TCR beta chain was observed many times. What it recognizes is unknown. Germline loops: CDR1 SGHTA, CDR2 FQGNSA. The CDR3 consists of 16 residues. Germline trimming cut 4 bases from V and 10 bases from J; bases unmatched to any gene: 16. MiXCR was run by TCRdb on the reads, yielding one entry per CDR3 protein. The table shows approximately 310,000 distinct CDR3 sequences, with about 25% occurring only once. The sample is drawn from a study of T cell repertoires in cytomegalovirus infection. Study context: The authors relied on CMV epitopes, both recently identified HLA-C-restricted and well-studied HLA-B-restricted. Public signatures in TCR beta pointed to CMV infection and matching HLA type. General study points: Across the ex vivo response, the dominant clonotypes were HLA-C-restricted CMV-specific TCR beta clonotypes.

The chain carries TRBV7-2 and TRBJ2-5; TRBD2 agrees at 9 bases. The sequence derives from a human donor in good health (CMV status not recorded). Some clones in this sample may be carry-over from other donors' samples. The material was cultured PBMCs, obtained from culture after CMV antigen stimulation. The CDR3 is CASSSSSGITPGIQYF. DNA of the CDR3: TGTGCCAGCAGCTCCTCTAGCGGGATAACCCCGGGGATCCAGTACTTC.